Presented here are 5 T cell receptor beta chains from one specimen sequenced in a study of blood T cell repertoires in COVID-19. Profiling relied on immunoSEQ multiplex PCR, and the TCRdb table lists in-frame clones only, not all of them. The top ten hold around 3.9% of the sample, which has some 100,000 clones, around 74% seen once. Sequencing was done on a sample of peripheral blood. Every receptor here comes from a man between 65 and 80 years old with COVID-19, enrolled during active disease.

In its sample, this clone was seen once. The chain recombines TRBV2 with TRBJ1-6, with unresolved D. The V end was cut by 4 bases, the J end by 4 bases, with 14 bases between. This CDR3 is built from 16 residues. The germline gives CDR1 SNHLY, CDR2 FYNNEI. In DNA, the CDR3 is TGTGCCAGCAGTGCTCCCGGGGTCCGGTATAATTCACCCCTCCACTTT. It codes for CASSAPGVRYNSPLHF. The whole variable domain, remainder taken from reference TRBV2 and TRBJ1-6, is EPEVTQTPSHQVTQMGQEVILRCVPISNHLYFYWYRQILGQKVEFLVSFYNNEISEKSEIFDDQFSVERPDGSNFTLKIRSTKLEDSAMYFCASSAPGVRYNSPLHFGNGTRLTVT.

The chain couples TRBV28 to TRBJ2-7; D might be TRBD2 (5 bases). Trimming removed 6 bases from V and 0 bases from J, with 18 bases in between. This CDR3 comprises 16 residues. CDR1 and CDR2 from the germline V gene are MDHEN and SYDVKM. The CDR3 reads CASSPPEGRTSYEQYF. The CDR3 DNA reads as TGTGCCAGCAGCCCGCCAGAGGGCCGGACCTCCTACGAGCAGTACTTC.

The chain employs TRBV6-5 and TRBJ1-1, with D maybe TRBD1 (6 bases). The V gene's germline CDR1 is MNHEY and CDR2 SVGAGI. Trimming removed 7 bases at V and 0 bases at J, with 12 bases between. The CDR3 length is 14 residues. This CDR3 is CASTRTALNTEAFF. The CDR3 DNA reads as TGTGCCAGCACCCGGACAGCCTTGAACACTGAAGCTTTCTTT.

In nucleotides, the CDR3 is TGTGCCAGCAGTTACCCGGACAGGGAAGGGGATCAGCCCCAGCATTTT. Protein product: CASSYPDREGDQPQHF. The chain combines TRBV6-2 or TRBV6-3 with TRBJ1-5; 8 positions agree with TRBD1. The germline V gene encodes CDR1 MNHEY and CDR2 SVGEGT. The CDR3 sequence is 16 residues long. The J segment lost 5 bases and the V segment lost 2 bases, leaving 8 bases of the junction unmatched.

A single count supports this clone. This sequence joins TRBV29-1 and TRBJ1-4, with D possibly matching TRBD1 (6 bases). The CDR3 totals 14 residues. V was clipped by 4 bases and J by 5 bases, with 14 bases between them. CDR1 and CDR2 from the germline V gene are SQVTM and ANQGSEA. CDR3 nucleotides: TGCAGCGTTGGATCCGGGACAATAAATGAAAAACTGTTTTTT. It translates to CSVGSGTINEKLFF. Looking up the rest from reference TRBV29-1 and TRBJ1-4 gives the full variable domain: SAVISQKPSRDICQRGTSLTIQCQVDSQVTMMFWYRQQPGQSLTLIATANQGSEATYESGFVIDKFPISRPNLTFSTLTVSNMSPEDSSIYLCSVGSGTINEKLFFGSGTQLSVL.